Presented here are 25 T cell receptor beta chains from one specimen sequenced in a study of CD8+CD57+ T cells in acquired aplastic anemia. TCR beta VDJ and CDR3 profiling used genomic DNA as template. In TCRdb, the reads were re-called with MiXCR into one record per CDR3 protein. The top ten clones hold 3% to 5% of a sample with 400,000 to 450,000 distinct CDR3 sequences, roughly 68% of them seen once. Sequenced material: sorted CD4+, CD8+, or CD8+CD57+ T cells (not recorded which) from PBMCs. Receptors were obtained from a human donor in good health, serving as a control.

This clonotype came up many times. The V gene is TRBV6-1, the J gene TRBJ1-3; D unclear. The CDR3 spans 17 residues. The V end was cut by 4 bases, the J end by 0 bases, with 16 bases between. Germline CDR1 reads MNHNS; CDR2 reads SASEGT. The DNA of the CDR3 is TGTGCCAGCAGTGCCGGACTCAACGAAGTCTCTGGAAACACCATATATTTT. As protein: CASSAGLNEVSGNTIYF.

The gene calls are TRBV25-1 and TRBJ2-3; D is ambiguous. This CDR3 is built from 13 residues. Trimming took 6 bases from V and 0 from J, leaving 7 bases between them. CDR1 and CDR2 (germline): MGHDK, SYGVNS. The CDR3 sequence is CASRADSTDTQYF. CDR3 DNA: TGTGCCAGCAGGGCAGACAGCACAGATACGCAGTATTTT.

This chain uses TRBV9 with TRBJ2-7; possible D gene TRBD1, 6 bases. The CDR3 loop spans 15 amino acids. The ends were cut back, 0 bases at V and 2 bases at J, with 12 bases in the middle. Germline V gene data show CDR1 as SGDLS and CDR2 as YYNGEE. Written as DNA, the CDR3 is TGTGCCAGCAGCGTAGGACAGGCCCTTACCTACGAGCAGTACTTC. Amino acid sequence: CASSVGQALTYEQYF.

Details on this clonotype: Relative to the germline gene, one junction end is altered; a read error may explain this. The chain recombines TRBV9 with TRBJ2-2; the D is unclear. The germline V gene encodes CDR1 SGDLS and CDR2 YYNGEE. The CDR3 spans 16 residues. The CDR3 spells CAISPTRTQNTGELFF. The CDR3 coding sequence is TGTGCCATCAGCCCGACCCGCACCCAGAACACCGGGGAGCTGTTTTTT.

CDR3 sequence: CASDLRGGNIQYF. The CDR3 DNA reads TGTGCCAGCGATCTCCGGGGGGGGAACATTCAGTACTTC. The J gene is TRBJ2-4, the V gene TRBV2, with 8 bases matching TRBD2. The germline gives CDR1 SNHLY, CDR2 FYNNEI. The length of the CDR3 is 13 residues. After removal of 8 bases from V and 7 bases from J, the junction contained 7 bases not matched to a gene.

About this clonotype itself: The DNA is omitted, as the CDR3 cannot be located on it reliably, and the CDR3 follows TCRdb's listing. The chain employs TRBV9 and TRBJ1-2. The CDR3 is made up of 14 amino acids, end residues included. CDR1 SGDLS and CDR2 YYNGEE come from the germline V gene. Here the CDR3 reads CASSVAEETQYFAF.

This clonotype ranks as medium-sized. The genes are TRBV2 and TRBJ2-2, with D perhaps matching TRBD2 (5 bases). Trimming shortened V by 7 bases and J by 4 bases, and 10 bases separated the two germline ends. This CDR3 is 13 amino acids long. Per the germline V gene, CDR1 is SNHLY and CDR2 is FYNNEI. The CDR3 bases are TGTGCCAGCATGGGAGCGAGCACCGGGGAGCTGTTTTTT. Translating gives CASMGASTGELFF.

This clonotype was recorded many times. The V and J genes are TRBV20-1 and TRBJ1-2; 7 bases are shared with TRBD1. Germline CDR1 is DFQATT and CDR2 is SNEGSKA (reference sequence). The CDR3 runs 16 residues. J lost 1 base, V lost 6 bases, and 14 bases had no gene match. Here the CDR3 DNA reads TGCAGTGCCACCTCAACCGGACAGGCGGATAACTATGGCTACACCTTC. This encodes CSATSTGQADNYGYTF.

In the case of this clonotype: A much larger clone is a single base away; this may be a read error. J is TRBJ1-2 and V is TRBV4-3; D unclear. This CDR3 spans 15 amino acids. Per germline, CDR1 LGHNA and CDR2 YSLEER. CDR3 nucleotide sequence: TGCGTCAGCAGCCCCTCACTCACCTTTGGCGATGGCTACACCTTC. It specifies CVSSPSLTFGDGYTF.

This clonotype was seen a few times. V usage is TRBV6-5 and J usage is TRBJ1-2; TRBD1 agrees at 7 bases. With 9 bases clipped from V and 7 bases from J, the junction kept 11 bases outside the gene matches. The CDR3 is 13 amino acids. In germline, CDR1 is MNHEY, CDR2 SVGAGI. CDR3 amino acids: CASSPTGVGGYTF. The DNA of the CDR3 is TGTGCCAGTAGTCCTACAGGGGTAGGTGGCTACACCTTC.

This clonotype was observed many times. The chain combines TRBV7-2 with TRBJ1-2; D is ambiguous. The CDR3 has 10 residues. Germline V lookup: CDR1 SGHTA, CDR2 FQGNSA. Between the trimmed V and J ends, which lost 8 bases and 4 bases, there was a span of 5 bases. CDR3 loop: CASPGYGYTF. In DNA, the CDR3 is TGTGCCAGCCCTGGCTATGGCTACACCTTC.

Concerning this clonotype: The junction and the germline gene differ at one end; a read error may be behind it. The CDR3 reads CASSRTRAYTQSF. In DNA, the CDR3 is TGCGCCAGCAGCCGCACCAGGGCTTACACGCAATCTTTC. The gene calls are TRBV7-8 and TRBJ2-7; D may be TRBD1 (5 bases). The germline V gene has CDR1 SGHVS and CDR2 FQNEAQ. The CDR3 totals 13 residues.

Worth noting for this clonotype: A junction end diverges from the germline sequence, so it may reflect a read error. CDR3 residues: CASSLGVGGTPFGETQYF. The CDR3, as DNA: TGCGCCAGCAGCTTAGGAGTCGGGGGCACCCCCTTTGGGGAGACCCAGTACTTC. The J gene is TRBJ2-5, the V gene TRBV7-3; D tentatively reads TRBD1 or TRBD2 (6 bases each). The length of the CDR3 is 18 residues. Per the germline V gene, CDR1 is SGHTA and CDR2 is FQGTGA. The full variable domain, in which reference TRBV7-3 and TRBJ2-5 provide the parts outside the CDR3, is GAGVSQTPSNKVTEKGKYVELRCDPISGHTALYWYRQSLGQGPEFLIYFQGTGAADDSGLPNDRFFAVRPEGSVSTLKIQRTERGDSAVYLCASSLGVGGTPFGETQYFGPGTRLLVL.

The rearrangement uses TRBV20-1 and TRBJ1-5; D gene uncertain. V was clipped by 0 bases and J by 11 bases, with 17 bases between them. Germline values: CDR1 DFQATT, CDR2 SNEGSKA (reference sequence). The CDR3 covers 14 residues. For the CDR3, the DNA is TGCAGTGCTAGAGATGGGAGGCAGCAAGAGACCCAGCATTTT. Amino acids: CSARDGRQQETQHF.

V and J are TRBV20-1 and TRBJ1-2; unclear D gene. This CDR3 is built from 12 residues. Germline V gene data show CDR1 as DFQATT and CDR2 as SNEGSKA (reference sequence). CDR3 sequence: CSVAPSVSYNTF. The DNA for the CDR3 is TGCAGCGTAGCGCCCAGCGTTTCCTACAACACCTTC.

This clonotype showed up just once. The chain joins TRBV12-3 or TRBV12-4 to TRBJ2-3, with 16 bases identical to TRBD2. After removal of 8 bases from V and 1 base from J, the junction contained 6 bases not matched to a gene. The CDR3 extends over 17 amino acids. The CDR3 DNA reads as TGTGCCAGCGGATCCGGGACTAGCGGGGGGGGCACAGATACGCAGTATTTT. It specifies CASGSGTSGGGTDTQYF.

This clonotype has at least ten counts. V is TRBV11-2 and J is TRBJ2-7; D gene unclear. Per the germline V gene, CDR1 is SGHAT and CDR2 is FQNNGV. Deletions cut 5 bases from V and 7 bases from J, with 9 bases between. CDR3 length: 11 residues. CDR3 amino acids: CASSITSEQYF. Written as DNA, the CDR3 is TGTGCCAGCAGCATAACAAGTGAGCAGTACTTC.

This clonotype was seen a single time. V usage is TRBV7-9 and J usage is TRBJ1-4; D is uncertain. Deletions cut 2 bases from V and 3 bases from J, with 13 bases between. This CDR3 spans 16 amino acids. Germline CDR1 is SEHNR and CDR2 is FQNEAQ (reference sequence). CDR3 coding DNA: TGTGCCAGCAGCTTATCCTGGGGTGCGGCTAATGAAAAACTGTTTTTT. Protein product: CASSLSWGAANEKLFF.

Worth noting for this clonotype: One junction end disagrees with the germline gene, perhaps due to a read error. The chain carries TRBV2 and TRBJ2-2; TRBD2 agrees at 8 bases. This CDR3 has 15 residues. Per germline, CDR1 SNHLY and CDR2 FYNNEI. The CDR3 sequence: CASEPAGVYTGELFF. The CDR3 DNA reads TGTGCCAGCGAACCAGCGGGGGTCTACACCGGGGAGCTGTTCTTT.

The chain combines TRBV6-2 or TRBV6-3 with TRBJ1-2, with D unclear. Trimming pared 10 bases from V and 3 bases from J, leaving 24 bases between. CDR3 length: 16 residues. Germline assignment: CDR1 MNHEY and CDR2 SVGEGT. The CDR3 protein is CATYVEAATYYYGYTF. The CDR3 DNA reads TGTGCCACGTACGTAGAAGCAGCGACTTACTACTATGGCTACACCTTC.

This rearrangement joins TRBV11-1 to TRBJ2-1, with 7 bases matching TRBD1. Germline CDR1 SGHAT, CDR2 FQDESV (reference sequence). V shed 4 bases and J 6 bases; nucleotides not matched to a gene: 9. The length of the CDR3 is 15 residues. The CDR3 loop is CASSWDRNPINEQFF. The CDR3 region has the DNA TGTGCCAGCAGCTGGGACAGAAACCCTATCAATGAGCAGTTCTTC.

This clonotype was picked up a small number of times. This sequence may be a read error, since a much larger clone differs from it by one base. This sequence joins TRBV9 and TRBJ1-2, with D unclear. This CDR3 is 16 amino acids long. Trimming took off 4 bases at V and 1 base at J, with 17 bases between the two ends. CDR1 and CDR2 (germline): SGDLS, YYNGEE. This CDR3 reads CASSLGNWNLNYGYTF. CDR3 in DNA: TGTGCCAGCAGCTTAGGGAACTGGAACCTTAACTATGGCTACACCTTC.

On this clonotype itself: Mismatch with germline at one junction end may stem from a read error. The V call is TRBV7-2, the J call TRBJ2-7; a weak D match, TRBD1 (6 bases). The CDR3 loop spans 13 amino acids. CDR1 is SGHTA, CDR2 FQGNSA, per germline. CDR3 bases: TGTGCCAGCAGCGTAGCTGTCAGGGGCGCACCTTACTTT. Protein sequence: CASSVAVRGAPYF.

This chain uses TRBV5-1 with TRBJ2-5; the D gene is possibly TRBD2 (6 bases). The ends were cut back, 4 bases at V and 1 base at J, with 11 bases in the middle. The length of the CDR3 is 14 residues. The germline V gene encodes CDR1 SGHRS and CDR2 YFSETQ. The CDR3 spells CASSRGGAQETQYF. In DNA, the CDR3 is TGCGCCAGCAGCCGAGGCGGGGCCCAAGAGACCCAGTACTTC.

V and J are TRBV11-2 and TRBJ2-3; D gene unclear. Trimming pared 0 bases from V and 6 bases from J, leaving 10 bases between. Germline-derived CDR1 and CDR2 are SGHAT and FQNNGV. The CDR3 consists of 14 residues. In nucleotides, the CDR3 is TGTGCCAGCAGCTTAGAGGACGAGCCCGATACGCAGTATTTT. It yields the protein CASSLEDEPDTQYF.